This T cell receptor beta chain was sequenced for a study of post-analysis software for immune sequencing data (dated by TCRdb to 2013 to 2016). Study-level background: Relapsing-remitting, secondary progressive and progressive-relapsing multiple sclerosis were recorded as disease courses, and subtype annotation was lacking for some patients. A subset of samples was prepared in parallel using single-end sample barcoding, then pooled and co-amplified after Illumina adapter ligation. Patient repertoires were compared against about a dozen previously published healthy control repertoires from donors aged about 6 to 26 years.

This clonotype was detected only a few times. No cognate antigen has been identified for it. Qualities for individual bases were not recorded, and no much larger clone is one base off. Including the terminal cysteine and phenylalanine, the CDR3 comprises 14 residues. The DNA shown is the 42-base CDR3, in frame from base 1. V is trimmed back by 4 bases and J by 4 bases, and the junction contains 5 bases that no gene match accounts for. Based on the germline V gene, the CDR1 and CDR2 sequences are SGHDT and YYEEEE. To demonstrate the VDJtools post-analysis software, TCR beta repertoires were profiled from the peripheral blood of about a dozen young patients with multiple sclerosis. Multiple sclerosis patients were children and adolescents aged roughly 6 to 16 years. Results the study describes overall, beyond this receptor: Direct clustering with F measure revealed strong co-clustering of samples prepared in the same batch, which led to a batch-effect correction. Normalized Chao1 diversity was significantly lower in multiple sclerosis patients than controls, suggesting substantial peripheral T-cell clonal expansion. The control group was slightly older than the multiple sclerosis patient group. Significantly higher frequencies in patients than in controls were found for roughly 5 TRBV segments, including TRBV5-6, TRBV5-1 and TRBV20-1.

The method was PCR. This sample was sequenced with an Illumina HiSeq 2500. To reduce PCR and sequencing biases, unique molecular identifiers were incorporated into the TCR beta cDNA libraries. Every 1 to 10 million input T cells yielded about 500,000 cDNA molecules, meaning each molecule approximated one T cell. The same protocol used for the earlier healthy control dataset was applied to prepare and sequence the patient libraries. Samples belonging to the same batch were prepared together, multiplexed and sequenced on a shared HiSeq lane. On the authors' methods: Raw barcoded reads were processed with MIGEC, and single-read molecular identifier groups were discarded before consensus assembly and CDR3 extraction. VDJtools was used for post-analysis of the clonotype tables, with diversity normalized by down-sampling every dataset to the smallest sample size. To correct batch-related cross-sample contamination, repertoire overlap clustering matched CDR3 amino acid sequences but not nucleotide sequences. TCRdb reran the public reads through fastp at Q25 and MiXCR, keeping productive beta chains. Each entry is one CDR3 protein sequence, shown with its most common DNA and genes. These V and J calls originate from TCRdb's pipeline instead of the authors' own analysis. The sample yields roughly 800,000 distinct CDR3 sequences; around 45% were counted once. The ten largest make up 4% to 5% of the sample.

The chain is encoded by TRBV5-6 joined to TRBJ1-5; the central 7 bases match TRBD1. The sequence came from a girl aged 5-17 years with multiple sclerosis. Sequencing was performed on blood. The CDR3 region has the sequence CASSHRGRNQPQHF. The nucleotide sequence reads as follows: TGTGCCAGCAGCCACAGGGGAAGGAATCAGCCCCAGCATTTT.